This T cell receptor beta chain was obtained from a study of beta chain features in type 1 diabetes. What was sequenced were expressed TCRB transcripts, since all of the isolated RNA had been reverse transcribed. Using immunoSEQ multiplex PCR, the repertoire was profiled, and TCRdb retains in-frame clones only, with some absent. Of about half a million clones in the sample, about an eighth were seen once. Trimming pared 7 bases from V and 4 bases from J, leaving 22 bases between. This CDR3 is 16 amino acids long. CDR1 and CDR2 (germline): SGHTA, FQGNSA. Sample: naive CD4+ T cells from blood. V and J are TRBV7-2 and TRBJ1-2; no clear D. The clonotype was recovered from a woman aged 18-29 years in good health. CDR3 coding DNA: TGTGCCAGCACCACGGGTCAGACGCGGGATAGCTATGGCTACACCTTC. This sequence encodes CASTTGQTRDSYGYTF.